This T cell receptor beta chain was obtained from a study of graft-versus-host responses after intestinal transplantation. Regarding the study as a whole: HvG clone declines early post-transplant were associated with peak circulating GvH levels.

The CDR3 contains 16 residues. Trimming took 3 bases from V and 3 from J, leaving 16 bases between them. The germline CDR1 and CDR2 sequences are SGHRS and YFSETQ. Of note for this clone: No antigen is known for it.

Sequenced by immunoSEQ multiplex PCR; TCRdb stores in-frame clones only, minus some. The data contain about 110,000 clones, roughly 86% of them singletons. This material consisted of unstimulated CD4+ T cells sorted from spleen or lymph node cells, taken before transplant. V gene TRBV5-1 combines with J gene TRBJ2-1, with D unclear. This receptor was taken from a human donor who was the organ donor for an intestinal transplant. Here the CDR3 reads CASSSDGPGGYNEQFF. The CDR3 coding sequence is TGCGCCAGCAGCTCCGACGGACCTGGCGGCTACAATGAGCAGTTCTTC.